Below, 24 T cell receptor beta chains from the same sample are listed, as sequenced in a study of ipilimumab plus nivolumab after autologous stem cell transplantation. Clones were sequenced by immunoSEQ multiplex PCR, and TCRdb holds only the in-frame ones, with some missing. The sample consists of approximately 15,000 clones, approximately 80% of them appearing once. The sample was PBMCs, taken in a trial of ipilimumab plus nivolumab as post-transplant consolidation. The source is a male donor with diffuse large B-cell lymphoma.

The gene calls are TRBV9 and TRBJ2-1; the match to TRBD2 covers 7 bases. Losses at the gene ends were 3 bases for V and 4 bases for J; bases not matched to a gene: 10. The CDR3 is 16 residues long. The germline V gene has CDR1 SGDLS and CDR2 YYNGEE. CDR3 loop: CASSEDPSGAYNEQFF. The CDR3 coding sequence is TGTGCCAGCAGCGAAGACCCTAGCGGAGCTTACAATGAGCAGTTCTTC.

The chain recombines TRBV11-3 with TRBJ1-2, with D perhaps matching TRBD1 (5 bases). Trimming cost V 5 bases and J 3 bases, with 16 bases left between them. The germline CDR1 and CDR2 sequences are SGHNT and YENEEA. CDR3 length: 15 amino acids. Here the CDR3 reads CASSPGGRIDYGYTF. The CDR3 DNA sequence: TGTGCCAGCAGCCCCGGGGGTAGGATCGACTATGGCTACACCTTC.

The V gene is TRBV27, the J gene TRBJ2-7; 11 bases align to TRBD2. From germline, CDR1 is MNHEY and CDR2 SMNVEV (reference sequence). The V gene end was trimmed by 1 base and the J gene end by 4 bases; junction bases not matched to a gene: 3. CDR3 length equals 15 residues. In nucleotides, the CDR3 is TGTGCCAGCAGTTTATGGGGGACTAGCGGTTACGAGCAGTACTTC. Protein product: CASSLWGTSGYEQYF.

The sample holds a few counts of this clone. The rearrangement joins TRBV7-9 to TRBJ2-7; maybe TRBD1 (5 bases). Trimming took off 5 bases at V and 3 bases at J, with 11 bases between the two ends. CDR1 SEHNR and CDR2 FQNEAQ come from the germline V gene (reference sequence). CDR3 length: 13 residues. The CDR3 region is CASSPGQNYEQYF. The CDR3 DNA follows: TGTGCCAGCAGCCCCGGACAAAACTACGAGCAGTACTTC. Filled out from reference TRBV7-9 and TRBJ2-7, the complete variable domain reads DTGVSQNPRHKITKRGQNVTFRCDPISEHNRLYWYRQTLGQGPEFLTYFQNEAQLEKSRLLSDRFSAERPKGSFSTLEIQRTEQGDSAMYLCASSPGQNYEQYFGPGTRLTVT.

The genes are TRBV28 and TRBJ1-2, with D unclear. Germline V lookup: CDR1 MDHEN, CDR2 SYDVKM. Trimming removed 3 bases at V and 4 bases at J, with 6 bases between. This CDR3 comprises 12 residues. CDR3 DNA sequence: TGTGCCAGCAGTTTGGGGTTCTATGGCTACACCTTC. It specifies CASSLGFYGYTF.

The V gene is TRBV5-1, the J gene TRBJ2-5; D call uncertain. TRBJ2-7 explains the end of the DNA better; the J call may be wrong. The germline gives CDR1 SGHRS, CDR2 YFSETQ. This CDR3 is built from 13 residues. The CDR3 here is CASRAPSSYEQYF. CDR3 DNA: TGCGCCAGCCGGGCGCCAAGCTCCTACGAGCAGTACTTC.

The chain recombines TRBV11-3 with TRBJ2-7; D may be TRBD1 or TRBD2 (7 bases each). The V end was cut by 5 bases, the J end by 2 bases, with 22 bases between. The CDR3 runs 17 residues. Germline V gene data show CDR1 as SGHNT and CDR2 as YENEEA. CDR3 loop: CASSPQGRDSLTYEQYF. Here the CDR3 DNA reads TGTGCCAGCAGCCCTCAAGGGAGGGACAGTCTAACCTACGAGCAGTACTTC.

The V and J genes are TRBV5-1 and TRBJ1-2; D not resolved. With 2 bases removed from V and 3 bases from J, the gap between germline ends came to 8 bases. CDR1 is SGHRS, CDR2 YFSETQ, per germline. The CDR3 contains 13 residues. CDR3 sequence reads: CASSFNTDYGYTF. The CDR3 region has the DNA TGCGCCAGCAGCTTTAACACCGACTATGGCTACACCTTC.

The chain couples TRBV19 to TRBJ1-1; D is perhaps TRBD1 (5 bases). Germline loops: CDR1 LNHDA, CDR2 SQIVND (reference sequence). The V end lost 5 bases, the J end lost 1 base, and 8 bases lay between the germline ends. The CDR3 is 13 residues long. The CDR3 DNA reads as TGTGCCAGTAGTGTTCAGGGGAACACTGAAGCTTTCTTT. This encodes CASSVQGNTEAFF.

This sequence joins TRBV30 and TRBJ1-6; D is ambiguous. The length of the CDR3 is 14 residues. From germline, CDR1 is GTSNPN and CDR2 SVGIG (reference sequence). V was shortened by 0 bases and J by 4 bases, with 7 bases between the two germline ends. The CDR3, as DNA: TGTGCCTGGAGTGTGACTGTATATAATTCACCCCTCCACTTT. Amino acids: CAWSVTVYNSPLHF. The whole variable domain, filled in from reference TRBV30 and TRBJ1-6, reads SQTIHQWPATLVQPVGSPLSLECTVEGTSNPNLYWYRQAAGRGLQLLFYSVGIGQISSEVPQNLSASRPQDRQFILSSKKLLLSDSGFYLCAWSVTVYNSPLHFGNGTRLTVT.

The chain is built from TRBV19 and TRBJ1-6, with a weak D call TRBD1 (6 bases). Between the trimmed V and J ends, which lost 1 base and 11 bases, there was a span of 15 bases. The germline V gene has CDR1 LNHDA and CDR2 SQIVND (reference sequence). This CDR3 has 15 amino acids. CDR3: CASSIGTGLGAPLHF. CDR3 bases: TGTGCCAGTAGTATAGGTACAGGGCTAGGGGCACCCCTCCACTTT.

The chain couples TRBV19 to TRBJ2-1, with no clear D. CDR3 size: 13 residues. Germline CDR1 reads LNHDA; CDR2 reads SQIVND (reference sequence). Trimming stripped 4 bases from V and 10 bases from J, with 14 bases between. CDR3 residues: CASSNGPVREQFF. For the CDR3, the DNA is TGTGCCAGTAGTAACGGCCCGGTTCGAGAGCAGTTCTTC.

V usage is TRBV7-4 and J usage is TRBJ2-1, with 8 bases aligning to TRBD1. J gave up 4 bases and V 2 bases, and 4 bases lay outside the gene matches. The CDR3 spans 15 residues. Germline V gives CDR1 SGHVT, CDR2 SQSDAQ. The CDR3 nucleotides are TGTGCCAGCAGCTTACTGGACAGGGTTTACAATGAGCAGTTCTTC. This gives the protein CASSLLDRVYNEQFF.

This clone was seen just once. The J gene is TRBJ2-2, the V gene TRBV30; 10 positions agree with TRBD1. V trimming: 2 bases; J trimming: 7 bases; junction bases outside the gene matches: 7. CDR3 size: 15 residues. Germline V lookup: CDR1 GTSNPN, CDR2 SVGIG (reference sequence). The DNA for the CDR3 is TGTGCCTGGAGTCGATTGGGACAGGGGTACGGGGAGCTGTTTTTT. This translates into CAWSRLGQGYGELFF.

The rearrangement joins TRBV11-3 to TRBJ2-3, with 10 bases lining up with TRBD1. Trimming removed 5 bases from V and 5 bases from J; junction bases left unmatched: 10. This CDR3 contains 16 residues. Per germline, CDR1 SGHNT and CDR2 YENEEA. CDR3 sequence: CASSIGQGVVIDTQYF. CDR3 nucleotide sequence: TGTGCCAGCAGCATCGGACAGGGGGTAGTGATAGATACGCAGTATTTT. The variable domain in full, completed from reference TRBV11-3 and TRBJ2-3, reads EAGVVQSPRYKIIEKKQPVAFWCNPISGHNTLYWYLQNLGQGPELLIRYENEEAVDDSQLPKDRFSAERLKGVDSTLKIQPAELGDSAVYLCASSIGQGVVIDTQYFGPGTRLTVL.

The V call is TRBV30, the J call TRBJ1-4; D gene unclear. The CDR3 contains 13 residues. The germline V gene encodes CDR1 GTSNPN and CDR2 SVGIG (reference sequence). Trimming took off 0 bases at V and 7 bases at J, with 9 bases between the two ends. The CDR3 reads CAWSVKGGEKLFF. The CDR3, as DNA: TGTGCCTGGAGTGTAAAGGGAGGTGAAAAACTGTTTTTT.

The chain has TRBV9 and TRBJ2-5; D unresolved. The V end lost 0 bases, the J end lost 7 bases, and 16 bases lay between the germline ends. The germline CDR1 and CDR2 sequences are SGDLS and YYNGEE. The CDR3 is made up of 15 amino acids. Here the CDR3 DNA reads TGTGCCAGCAGCGTAGTGCCCGAATATGGGGTGACCCAGTACTTC. Protein sequence: CASSVVPEYGVTQYF.

This chain uses TRBV7-6 with TRBJ1-1; 7 bases map to TRBD1. The V and J ends lost 1 base and 6 bases, in that order; junction bases with no gene match: 14. Germline lookup yields CDR1 SGHVS and CDR2 FNYEAQ. The CDR3 loop spans 17 amino acids. CDR3 in DNA: TGTGCCAGCAGCTTAGGGGCAACCATAGCAGGGGGATCTGAAGCTTTCTTT. This gives the protein CASSLGATIAGGSEAFF.

In its sample, this clone was seen a few times. The V and J genes are TRBV2 and TRBJ2-1; weak D call: TRBD2 (5 bases). The CDR3 is 12 residues long. Trimming cost V 5 bases and J 5 bases, with 7 bases left between them. The germline gives CDR1 SNHLY, CDR2 FYNNEI. This CDR3 reads CASSYGNNEQFF. CDR3 coding DNA: TGTGCCAGCAGTTACGGGAACAATGAGCAGTTCTTC.

This clone was seen more than once but under ten times. The chain couples TRBV5-6 to TRBJ1-5, with D possibly being TRBD1 (6 bases). V lost 4 bases to trimming and J lost 0 bases, with 8 bases between them. The germline V gene encodes CDR1 SGHDT and CDR2 YYEEEE. The CDR3 sequence is 14 residues long. This CDR3 is CASSRTDSNQPQHF. The CDR3 DNA reads TGTGCCAGCAGCCGGACAGATAGCAATCAGCCCCAGCATTTT. Full variable domain (outside the CDR3, taken from reference TRBV5-6 and TRBJ1-5): DAGVTQSPTHLIKTRGQQVTLRCSPKSGHDTVSWYQQALGQGPQFIFQYYEEEERQRGNFPDRFSGHQFPNYSSELNVNALLLGDSALYLCASSRTDSNQPQHFGDGTRLSIL.

The rearrangement links TRBV30 to TRBJ2-2, with no clear D. Germline V lookup: CDR1 GTSNPN, CDR2 SVGIG (reference sequence). CDR3 length equals 11 residues. V shed 5 bases and J shed 1 base, with 2 bases lying between them. CDR3 amino acids: CAWENTGELFF. The CDR3 DNA reads as TGTGCCTGGGAGAACACCGGGGAGCTGTTTTTT.

The rearrangement uses TRBV7-2 and TRBJ2-1; 12 nucleotides match TRBD2. The CDR3 contains 15 residues. Germline lookup yields CDR1 SGHTA and CDR2 FQGNSA. Unmatched junction bases numbered 6, after V lost 8 bases and J lost 4 bases. CDR3 sequence: CASRRTSGAYNEQFF. The DNA for the CDR3 is TGTGCCAGCCGCCGGACTAGCGGGGCGTACAATGAGCAGTTCTTC. The entire variable domain, with the rest obtained from reference TRBV7-2 and TRBJ2-1, is as follows: GAGVSQSPSNKVTEKGKDVELRCDPISGHTALYWYRQSLGQGLEFLIYFQGNSAPDKSGLPSDRFSAERTGGSVSTLTIQRTQQEDSAVYLCASRRTSGAYNEQFFGPGTRLTVL.

Regarding this clone: One end of the junction varies from germline; a read error may be responsible. The chain links TRBV7-7 to TRBJ2-7; D is perhaps TRBD2 (7 bases). The CDR3 extends over 15 amino acids. Germline assignment: CDR1 SSHAT and CDR2 FNYEAQ (reference sequence). The CDR3 loop is CASSPVGGAIYEQYF. In DNA, the CDR3 is TGTGCTAGCAGCCCAGTAGGGGGGGCTATCTACGAGCAGTACTTC.

V is TRBV6-5 and J is TRBJ1-3; 8 bases map to TRBD1. V was clipped by 5 bases and J by 2 bases; unmatched bases: 5. The germline gives CDR1 MNHEY, CDR2 SVGAGI. CDR3 length: 15 residues. The CDR3 is CASSGDRTPGNTIYF. CDR3 in DNA: TGTGCCAGCAGTGGGGACAGGACTCCTGGAAACACCATATATTTT.